The sequence of this T cell receptor (beta chain) was determined in a study of cytomegalovirus exposure and HLA in healthy donors (dated 2017 in TCRdb). Turning to the overall study: An earlier analysis of around 600 of the donors reported approximately 290 Gb of sequence data and 120 million or so unique TCR beta sequences from about 200 million T cells. About 300 gigabases of sequencing data and 70 million to 95 million unique TCR sequences made up an early release that covered some 640 HLA-typed donors. Of the approximately 400 genotyped donors, about 80% fell in the genetic ancestry cluster associated with self-reported Caucasian donors. The aim of the study was to test whether cataloging public T cell receptors could identify signatures of past pathogen exposure. The T cell repertoires of 550 to 850 subjects were profiled by immunosequencing and related to cytomegalovirus serostatus. Along with the roughly 670-subject first cohort, a separate validation cohort of around 110 different subjects was used. To predict cytomegalovirus infection status, the study combined high-throughput TCR immunosequencing, statistical association of individual TCRs with disease status, and machine learning. A later analysis re-analyzed previously published TCR beta repertoires from roughly 630 donors and added high-resolution HLA genotyping to study TCR occurrence patterns. The later analysis used no new phenotypic data to find candidate immune exposures, relying instead on TCR beta sequences and their occurrence across donors. An earlier analysis of approximately 580 of the donors used high-throughput TCR beta sequencing to judge whether each TCR beta V gene segment behaved as functional or pseudogenic. Donor age, sex, ethnicity and CMV serostatus were compiled together with the repertoire data. A later genetic analysis took genome-wide SNP genotypes for about three fifths of the 666 donors and used that subset as a discovery cohort. All discovery cohort repertoires had been generated using a single sequencing platform. Class I and class II HLA loci were covered by the typing at four-digit resolution. Typing coverage varied by locus: roughly 629-630 donors for A, B, C, DRB1 and DQB1; roughly 560 for DQA1; some 610 for DPA1; roughly 450 for DPB1. Because of strong linkage in the cohort, a few DR-DQ haplotypes were treated as single units for association and clustering. On average, roughly 240,000 unique TCR beta nucleotide sequences were sequenced per donor among a few hundred genotyped donors of the cohort, with around 19% of those sequences being non-productive. Results and caveats for the whole study, not just this receptor: In a later analysis, HLA-associated TCR beta chains were found to be more clonally expanded and to have lower generation probabilities than equally common non-associated chains. In the study, 150 to 200 TCR beta chains were listed as associated with cytomegalovirus. A group of highly shared sequence variants was considered likely to be a technical artifact of the sequencing pipeline. According to a later genetic analysis, donors in an Asian-associated ancestry cluster had fewer N-insertions in productive TCRs than the roughly 660-donor mean. A further reported finding was that TCR beta sequences accurately predicted the HLA-A and HLA-B alleles for most subjects in the first cohort. According to a later analysis, parvovirus B19, influenza, CMV and Epstein-Barr virus appeared linked to several top co-occurrence clusters. The classifier was reported to diagnose cytomegalovirus status with high specificity and sensitivity in both the original and validation cohorts. When HLA alleles, especially DR and DQ, strongly co-occurred, attributing TCR associations to individual alleles was difficult. According to a later analysis, most CMV-associated TCR beta chains appeared to be HLA-restricted, and the HLA associations seemed to be driven largely by CMV exposure. Because counts were too low, 15 to 20 rarely observed V segments, including chromosome 9 orphons, were excluded from the earlier analysis of 587 of the donors. An association between a missense DCLRE1C variant and V-gene and J-gene trimming of TCR beta chains was found in a later genetic analysis and replicated in an independent cohort. Sequencing depth was assumed to be roughly uniform across donors in the presence/absence analyses, though that assumption may not hold. A few of the identified cytomegalovirus-associated TCR beta chains were confirmed in vitro to be specific for cytomegalovirus antigens. In a later analysis, 15,000 to 20,000 TCR beta sequences were associated with specific HLA alleles at a false discovery rate of 0.05. Correlated functional status among segregating V segments might reflect linkage disequilibrium, but an unknown experimental factor could not be ruled out. In a later analysis, the rate of TCR association differed among HLA loci, with DRB1 alleles having the most associated TCRs and HLA-C alleles having the fewest. The only immune exposure information available for the cohort was CMV serostatus. An earlier analysis of around 500 of the donors showed that most TCR beta V segments appeared in productive rearrangements either about 87% or about 30% of the time, which broadly matched IMGT annotations. The authors suggested that the approach could potentially be extended to other disease states and immunological phenotypes. In this cohort, only TCR beta chains were sequenced, and detectable features were limited by the absence of alpha or paired-chain data. Because HLA typing was missing for some donors at each locus, association tests included only the typed subset. Because the 87-base-pair reads could not distinguish some IMGT-functional V segments, including TRBV6-2 and TRBV6-3, those segments were excluded. Across donors, most TCR sequences were observed very rarely, whereas some public TCRs were present in many individuals.

V is trimmed back by 5 bases and J by 4 bases, and the junction contains 7 bases that no gene match accounts for. The germline V gene supplies CDR1 SGHVS and CDR2 FQNEAQ. From the cysteine up to the phenylalanine, the CDR3 has a length of 15 residues. Only the CDR3 region is kept as DNA, spanning 45 bases read in frame from base 1. As to this clone: Its cognate antigen has yet to be identified. No much larger clone is present one base from it, and per-base qualities are unavailable.

The protocol used for the library was the immunoSEQ multiplex PCR assay. For the multiplex PCR, a mixture combining 60 forward primers for TCR Vbeta segments and 13 reverse primers for TCR Jbeta segments was used. A multiplex PCR assay on genomic DNA amplified the CDR3 region of rearranged TCR beta genes. On the Illumina HiSeq System, the amplified TCR beta libraries were sequenced as 87-base-pair reads. Regarding the original processing steps: A later analysis counted some 80 million unique TCR beta chains across the 666 repertoires, and some 11 million of these chains were shared by at least two donors. A nearest-neighbor algorithm error-corrected the raw reads and collapsed the reads into unique sequences, merging closely related sequences to remove PCR and sequencing errors. To assign V, D and J gene segments, CDR3 sequences were aligned to IMGT reference sequences. For a sequence to be retained, a match of at least six nucleotides to both a V gene segment and a J gene segment was required. Rearrangements were classified as productive when the CDR3 lacked stop codons and remained in frame with V and J, and all other rearrangements were classified as non-productive. Following IMGT convention, CDR3 was defined as the stretch from the second conserved V-encoded cysteine to the conserved J-encoded phenylalanine. The earlier analysis of about 610 of the donors excluded any sequence lacking an unambiguous match to a single V gene segment. In an earlier analysis of approximately 560 of the donors, a V segment was called functional when productive rearrangements were above 56.7%, and segregating when the standard deviation between donors exceeded 5%. A statistical classification framework was built for diagnosing cytomegalovirus status from the catalog of TCR beta chain sequences. A later analysis assigned V and J genes by comparing TCR nucleotide sequences with IMGT/GENE-DB human TR gene sequences. A later analysis assigned CDR3 sequences and most-parsimonious VDJ recombination scenarios with the TCRdist pipeline. In a later analysis, every TCR beta chain was defined by the combination of its CDR3 amino acid sequence and its V-gene family, and reads without a unique V-gene family were dropped. A later analysis removed 500 to 650 highly shared, low-generation-probability nucleotide sequences to deal with suspected cross-contamination and a sequencing artifact. In a later analysis, a clonal expansion index for each public chain was calculated from normalized within-repertoire ranks of inferred template counts. In a later analysis, generation probabilities were computed with a VDJ recombination model fitted to out-of-frame rearrangements, and the resulting probabilities were checked against IGoR. In a later analysis, TCR-TCR, TCR-HLA and TCR-CMV co-occurrence was scored with hypergeometric tests, and a repertoire-size bias correction was applied to TCR pairs. False discovery rates were estimated in a later analysis by permuting HLA or CMV assignments 20 times. In a later analysis, co-occurring TCRs were grouped with DBSCAN, and TCRdist sequence similarity was added when clustering was performed within HLA-allele-positive subsets. Repertoires with fewer than 30,000 or more than 120,000 public chains were left out of co-occurrence clustering, as were about 5 repertoires with anomalous nucleotide sharing. The immuneACCESS repertoire file appears here via TCRdb, limited to in-frame rearrangements. These files lack a portion of the clones; in checked studies, under half of the deficit traces to unresolved V genes, and the cause of the others is not known. D and trimming were read from the DNA, whereas the V and J calls and clone size are those reported in that table. A total of roughly 130,000 clones appear in this sample, around 83% of them only once. 1% to 1.5% of the sample rests with the top ten.

In total, about 650 healthy bone marrow donors made up the cohort. At the time of sampling, every cohort member was nominally healthy, though immune exposures that went unrecorded were likely present. The donor was CMV seropositive and was included in the group of 300 or so seropositive cohort members. Every donor gave a peripheral blood sample, and the peripheral blood mononuclear cells from that sample were used for TCR beta sequencing. Genomic DNA was extracted from the blood cell samples with the Qiagen DNeasy Blood Extraction Kit. The clonotype originates from a male donor in good health and CMV-seropositive. The chain couples TRBV7-8 to TRBJ1-2; 10 central nucleotides agree with TRBD1. The specimen was PBMCs. The CDR3 loop reads CASSLNRTGGYGYTF. In nucleotide form, the sequence is TGTGCCAGCAGCCTAAACAGGACAGGGGGCTATGGCTACACCTTC. Full variable domain (CDR3 extended with the reference TRBV7-8 and TRBJ1-2 proteins): GAGVSQSPRYKVAKRGQDVALRCDPISGHVSLFWYQQALGQGPEFLTYFQNEAQLDKSGLPSDRFFAERPEGSVSTLKIQRTQQEDSAVYLCASSLNRTGGYGYTFGSGTRLTVV.